Following are 22 T cell receptor beta chains from one sample sequenced in a study of sequential checkpoint blockade in melanoma. The treatment denotes: randomized to nivolumab then ipilimumab (arm A) or the reverse (arm B). Sequencing used immunoSEQ multiplex PCR; TCRdb keeps in-frame clones, though not all of them. The sample shows about 12,000 clones, under 80% of them seen only once. The sequencing used CD8+ T cells sorted from blood (inferred from file names), collected from a patient given nivolumab and ipilimumab in sequence. The receptor source for this set is a human donor with melanoma.

This CDR3 reads CARSTGSSYNEQFF. CDR3 coding DNA: TGTGCCAGGTCGACTGGGAGCTCCTACAATGAGCAGTTCTTC. The gene calls are TRBV30 and TRBJ2-1, with D maybe TRBD2 (5 bases). The CDR3 runs 14 residues. Trimming pared 8 bases from V and 0 bases from J, leaving 14 bases between. The germline CDR1 and CDR2 sequences are GTSNPN and SVGIG (reference sequence).

The chain links TRBV19 to TRBJ2-7; a weak D match, TRBD2 (8 bases). The germline V gene encodes CDR1 LNHDA and CDR2 SQIVND (reference sequence). Trimming left V 5 bases short and J 3 bases short, with 20 bases between. This CDR3 has 16 amino acids. CDR3 residues: CASSPGGGQRRYEQYF. CDR3 coding DNA: TGTGCCAGTAGTCCCGGGGGGGGACAGCGTCGCTACGAGCAGTACTTC.

This clone was detected once. The chain couples TRBV19 to TRBJ2-1; 7 nucleotides align to TRBD1. Germline V CDR1 and CDR2: LNHDA, SQIVND (reference sequence). The length of the CDR3 is 16 residues. Unmatched junction bases numbered 7, after V lost 5 bases and J lost 0 bases. The CDR3, as DNA: TGTGCCAGTAGTTACAGGGGCCTTAGCTCCTACAATGAGCAGTTCTTC. Its protein product is CASSYRGLSSYNEQFF.

CDR3 region: CASSYKGAEKTQYF. The DNA of the CDR3 is TGTGCCAGCAGTTACAAGGGGGCGGAGAAGACCCAGTACTTC. The chain uses TRBV6-5 and TRBJ2-5, with 7 bases that match TRBD1. The germline CDR1 and CDR2 sequences are MNHEY and SVGAGI. The CDR3 extends over 14 amino acids. Losses at the gene ends were 2 bases for V and 6 bases for J; bases not matched to a gene: 6.

This clone was observed a handful of times. CDR3 nucleotides: TGTGCCAGCAGCTTAGGGACAGGGGGGATCTATGGCTACACCTTC. This codes for CASSLGTGGIYGYTF. The chain is built from TRBV7-9 and TRBJ1-2; TRBD1 aligns across 10 bases. CDR1 is SEHNR, CDR2 FQNEAQ, per germline (reference sequence). V shed 1 base and J 4 bases; nucleotides not matched to a gene: 3. The CDR3 runs to 15 residues.

In this sample, this clone turned up a few times. V is TRBV5-6 and J is TRBJ1-1, with D unresolved. This CDR3 is 14 amino acids long. V was trimmed by 4 bases and J by 6 bases, leaving 16 bases between them. CDR1 and CDR2 (germline): SGHDT, YYEEEE. The CDR3 here is CASSPPHGSAEAFF. CDR3 DNA: TGTGCCAGCAGCCCGCCGCACGGGTCTGCTGAAGCTTTCTTT.

This clone was seen just once. This sequence joins TRBV6-5 and TRBJ2-7; TRBD2 is a possible D gene (7 bases). Germline V lookup: CDR1 MNHEY, CDR2 SVGAGI. The V and J ends lost 7 bases and 3 bases respectively, with 19 bases between them. This CDR3 region has 15 residues. The CDR3 is CASNPRGGKDYEQYF. In nucleotides, the CDR3 is TGTGCCAGCAACCCAAGGGGGGGAAAGGACTACGAGCAGTACTTC.

The chain links TRBV5-4 to TRBJ2-5, with 13 bases identical to TRBD2. Germline V lookup: CDR1 SGHNT, CDR2 YYREEE (reference sequence). The CDR3 extends over 16 amino acids. Unmatched junction bases numbered 5, after V lost 4 bases and J lost 2 bases. CDR3 sequence: CASSPGLAGAQETQYF. As DNA, the CDR3 is TGTGCCAGCAGCCCTGGACTAGCGGGGGCTCAAGAGACCCAGTACTTC.

This chain connects TRBV7-9 to TRBJ2-3, with D tentatively TRBD2 (5 bases). This CDR3 comprises 15 residues. Germline assignment: CDR1 SEHNR and CDR2 FQNEAQ (reference sequence). V was cut by 4 bases and J by 2 bases, with 13 bases left in between. CDR3 in amino acids: CASSSAGISTDTQYF. CDR3 DNA sequence: TGTGCCAGCAGCTCCGCCGGGATTTCCACAGATACGCAGTATTTT.

The chain uses TRBV4-3 and TRBJ1-1; D possibly corresponds to TRBD1 (5 bases). Looked up from germline, CDR1 is LGHNA and CDR2 is YSLEER. Trimming shortened V by 5 bases and J by 0 bases, and 13 bases separated the two germline ends. CDR3 length: 15 residues. CDR3 sequence: CASSVRKDMNTEAFF. Here the CDR3 DNA reads TGCGCCAGCAGCGTGCGTAAGGACATGAACACTGAAGCTTTCTTT.

The count of this clone is one. The chain employs TRBV4-3 and TRBJ1-2; D is perhaps TRBD1 (5 bases). The germline V gene encodes CDR1 LGHNA and CDR2 YSLEER. The ends were cut back, 3 bases at V and 8 bases at J, with 19 bases in the middle. The length of the CDR3 is 15 residues. CDR3 nucleotides: TGCGCCAGCAGCCAGGGACTCACCCCCTCTCGGGGCTACACCTTC. Amino acid sequence: CASSQGLTPSRGYTF.

The J gene is TRBJ1-1, the V gene TRBV19; a possible D gene is TRBD1 (6 bases). The V end lost 9 bases, the J end lost 1 base, and 18 bases lay between the germline ends. The CDR3 loop spans 15 amino acids. Germline V lookup: CDR1 LNHDA, CDR2 SQIVND (reference sequence). The CDR3 is CASLPLDRTNTEAFF. The CDR3 DNA is TGTGCCAGCCTGCCTTTGGACAGAACGAACACTGAAGCTTTCTTT.

The rearrangement uses TRBV4-2 and TRBJ2-3; TRBD1 matches 10 bases. The CDR3 loop spans 16 amino acids. Germline lookup yields CDR1 LGHNA and CDR2 YNFKEQ. The V segment lost 2 bases and the J segment 3 bases; nucleotides outside the gene matches: 5. The CDR3 reads CASSQWDRGGTDTQYF. The CDR3 DNA reads as TGTGCCAGCAGCCAATGGGACAGGGGAGGTACAGATACGCAGTATTTT.

J is TRBJ2-5 and V is TRBV27, with 9 bases lining up with TRBD1. The CDR3 extends over 14 amino acids. V was pared by 1 base and J by 9 bases, with 6 bases of the junction left unmatched. The germline CDR1 and CDR2 sequences are MNHEY and SMNVEV (reference sequence). The CDR3 region is CASSLLGQGKAQYF. The CDR3 coding sequence is TGTGCCAGCAGTTTATTAGGACAGGGGAAAGCCCAGTACTTC.

This rearrangement joins TRBV5-4 to TRBJ1-2; TRBD1 is a possible D gene (6 bases). CDR1 SGHNT and CDR2 YYREEE come from the germline V gene (reference sequence). The CDR3 totals 13 residues. Trimming stripped 4 bases from V and 3 bases from J, with 10 bases between. The CDR3 region has the DNA TGTGCCAGCAGCCCTCGGACAGACTATGGCTACACCTTC. Its protein product is CASSPRTDYGYTF.

This clone was seen only a few times. The CDR3 nucleotides read TGTGCCAGCAGGAACAGGGAATCAACTTTCTTT. Translation gives CASRNRESTFF. The chain couples TRBV6-4 to TRBJ1-1, with D tentatively TRBD1 (6 bases). The CDR3 has 11 residues. The germline gives CDR1 MRHNA, CDR2 SNTAGT. The V end was cut by 6 bases, the J end by 12 bases, with 14 bases between.

This chain links TRBV13 with TRBJ2-3; 9 bases map to TRBD2. V lost 5 bases to trimming and J lost 3 bases; unmatched junction nucleotides: 6. CDR3 length: 15 amino acids. CDR1 and CDR2 (germline): PRHDT, FYEKMQ (reference sequence). The CDR3 sequence is CASSLPAGGTDTQYF. Written as DNA, the CDR3 is TGTGCCAGCAGCCTCCCGGCGGGAGGGACAGATACGCAGTATTTT.

This clone was observed a single time. DNA for the CDR3: TGTGCCAGCAGCGTACCCTCAAAGGGGATCCCGAACACTGAAGCTTTCTTT. It translates to CASSVPSKGIPNTEAFF. The chain couples TRBV9 to TRBJ1-1; D might be TRBD1 (5 bases). V was pared by 1 base and J by 1 base, with 17 bases between. CDR1 and CDR2 (germline): SGDLS, YYNGEE. The CDR3 totals 17 residues.

This clone was picked up a small number of times. The V and J genes are TRBV13 and TRBJ1-2; TRBD1 is a possible D gene (6 bases). Germline-derived CDR1 and CDR2 are PRHDT and FYEKMQ (reference sequence). V was clipped by 5 bases and J by 7 bases, with 14 bases between them. The CDR3 is 13 residues long. The CDR3 spells CASSPLGARGYTF. CDR3 nucleotide sequence: TGTGCCAGCAGCCCCTTGGGGGCGCGTGGCTACACCTTC.

CDR3 sequence: CASSVSAGSSYEQYF. CDR3 sequence (DNA): TGTGCCAGCAGCGTATCGGCGGGGAGCTCCTACGAGCAGTACTTC. The chain joins TRBV9 to TRBJ2-5; D possibly corresponds to TRBD2 (6 bases). The J call may be faulty, since TRBJ2-7 better matches the DNA end. This CDR3 region has 15 residues. The germline CDR1 and CDR2 sequences are SGDLS and YYNGEE.

The rearrangement joins TRBV6-6 to TRBJ1-4, with 9 bases fitting TRBD1. From germline, CDR1 is MNHNY and CDR2 SVGAGI (reference sequence). The V gene end was trimmed by 5 bases and the J gene end by 7 bases; junction bases not matched to a gene: 5. The CDR3 extends over 14 amino acids. CDR3 sequence reads: CASSRTGEGEKLFF. The CDR3 region has the DNA TGTGCCAGCAGTCGGACAGGGGAGGGTGAAAAACTGTTTTTT.

The rearrangement links TRBV11-2 to TRBJ1-2; D call uncertain. This CDR3 has 14 amino acids. The germline CDR1 and CDR2 sequences are SGHAT and FQNNGV. V lost 8 bases to trimming and J lost 4 bases, with 17 bases between them. In DNA form, the CDR3 reads TGTGCCAGCTGGACGCGGGGTCCGGGCTATGGCTACACCTTC. As protein: CASWTRGPGYGYTF. The variable domain in full, completed from reference TRBV11-2 and TRBJ1-2, reads EAGVAQSPRYKIIEKRQSVAFWCNPISGHATLYWYQQILGQGPKLLIQFQNNGVVDDSQLPKDRFSAERLKGVDSTLKIQPAKLEDSAVYLCASWTRGPGYGYTFGSGTRLTVV.